The 2 T cell receptor beta chains listed next were all sequenced from one sample in a study of T cell repertoires in cytomegalovirus infection. Each CDR3 protein is one row after TCRdb ran MiXCR on the reads. In the table there are 100,000 to 150,000 distinct CDR3 sequences, around 32% of which are singletons. Their antigens remain unidentified. This sample comprised CD8+ T cells from cultured PBMCs, obtained from culture after CMV antigen stimulation. The receptors stem from a human donor in good health (CMV status not recorded). Some clones in this sample may be carry-over from other donors' samples.

This chain joins TRBV24-1 and TRBJ2-2, with D perhaps matching TRBD2 (5 bases). The CDR3 has 17 residues. Trimming removed 5 bases at V and 2 bases at J, with 17 bases between. In germline, CDR1 is KGHDR, CDR2 SFDVKD. CDR3 nucleotide sequence: TGTGCCACCAGTGCAAGAGGGTTGGAAGCCAACACCGGGGAGCTGTTTTTT. Translating gives CATSARGLEANTGELFF.

This chain joins TRBV5-4 and TRBJ2-1; 8 bases map to TRBD1. The germline gives CDR1 SGHNT, CDR2 YYREEE (reference sequence). The junction had 7 bases not matched to a gene; V was cut back by 4 bases and J by 4 bases. This CDR3 has 15 residues. The CDR3 sequence: CASSLGQANYNEQFF. The CDR3 DNA is TGTGCCAGCAGCCTGGGACAGGCTAATTACAATGAGCAGTTCTTC.